The 24 T cell receptor beta chains reported below all come from one sample, sequenced in a study of OX40 agonist ivuxolimab in advanced cancers. Profiled with immunoSEQ multiplex PCR; TCRdb holds only in-frame clones, not every one. The data hold about 60,000 clones, with approximately 85% observed a single time. The sequenced sample was CD4+ or CD8+ T cells sorted from blood, obtained in a trial of the OX40 agonist ivuxolimab. The receptors here all came from an adult with an advanced solid tumor such as melanoma, head and neck, liver or kidney cancer.

This clone was detected only a few times. CDR3 coding DNA: TGTGCCAGCAGCCTATCGGTTAGACTAGCGGGGGGACTCGAGCAGTACTTC. This gives the protein CASSLSVRLAGGLEQYF. This rearrangement joins TRBV11-2 to TRBJ2-7; TRBD2 matches 13 bases. V lost 5 bases, J lost 6 bases, and 13 bases stayed unmatched. From germline, CDR1 is SGHAT and CDR2 FQNNGV. The CDR3 sequence is 17 residues long.

CDR3 DNA sequence: TGCGCCAGCAGCTTGGGACAGGGGGCATCAGAGACCCAGTACTTC. Amino acids: CASSLGQGASETQYF. The chain has TRBV5-1 and TRBJ2-5, with 10 bases fitting TRBD1. CDR3 length: 15 amino acids. From germline, CDR1 is SGHRS and CDR2 YFSETQ. The V and J ends lost 0 bases and 4 bases, in that order; junction bases with no gene match: 3.

This clone was picked up a small number of times. This chain joins TRBV7-9 and TRBJ1-6; D is unresolved. Trimming removed 1 base from V and 6 bases from J, with 10 bases in between. The CDR3 loop spans 15 amino acids. CDR1 SEHNR and CDR2 FQNEAQ come from the germline V gene (reference sequence). The DNA for the CDR3 is TGTGCCAGCAGCTTAGTAGCAGGAGTTAATTCACCCCTCCACTTT. Protein product: CASSLVAGVNSPLHF.

The chain combines TRBV2 with TRBJ2-7, with D unresolved. Germline V gene lookup returns CDR1 SNHLY and CDR2 FYNNEI. V was pared by 8 bases and J by 4 bases, with 21 bases between. The CDR3 runs to 15 residues. The CDR3 spells CASHPTAPLIYEQYF. The CDR3 DNA reads TGTGCCAGCCACCCCACTGCCCCTCTAATTTACGAGCAGTACTTC.

V is TRBV21-1 and J is TRBJ1-1. TRBV21-1 is given as a pseudogene. This CDR3 comprises 19 residues. The CDR3 is CASSTDPPICGSMNTEAFF. Here the CDR3 DNA reads TGTGCCAGCAGCACGGACCCACCGATATGCGGATCTATGAACACTGAAGCTTTCTTT.

This chain links TRBV18 with TRBJ1-6, with D hard to call. CDR3 length: 15 residues. In germline, CDR1 is KGHSH, CDR2 LQKENI. Between the trimmed V and J ends, which lost 9 bases and 7 bases, there was a span of 19 bases. This CDR3 is CASRLDQVTNSPLHF. The CDR3 DNA follows: TGTGCCAGTAGATTGGATCAGGTGACCAATTCACCCCTCCACTTT.

V usage is TRBV29-1 and J usage is TRBJ1-1; tentative D call: TRBD1 (6 bases). Germline V gene lookup returns CDR1 SQVTM and CDR2 ANQGSEA. CDR3 length equals 12 residues. Trimming stripped 5 bases from V and 5 bases from J, with 12 bases between. CDR3 bases: TGCAGCGTTCCAACAGGGACAACTGAAGCTTTCTTT. The encoded protein is CSVPTGTTEAFF.

This clone was counted between two and nine times. CDR3 sequence: CASSPQLSGPGISYEQYF. DNA of the CDR3: TGTGCCAGCTCACCACAATTGTCCGGACCGGGTATTTCCTACGAGCAGTACTTC. The V gene is TRBV18, the J gene TRBJ2-7; D call uncertain. The length of the CDR3 is 18 residues. CDR1 and CDR2 (germline): KGHSH, LQKENI. Trimming pared 1 base from V and 1 base from J, leaving 20 bases between. Full variable domain (remainder filled in from reference TRBV18 and TRBJ2-7): NAGVMQNPRHLVRRRGQEARLRCSPMKGHSHVYWYRQLPEEGLKFMVYLQKENIIDESGMPKERFSAEFPKEGPSILRIQQVVRGDSAAYFCASSPQLSGPGISYEQYFGPGTRLTVT.

This clone turned up a few times. The rearrangement uses TRBV19 and TRBJ1-1; 7 bases agree with TRBD1. Germline-derived CDR1 and CDR2 are LNHDA and SQIVND (reference sequence). CDR3 size: 13 residues. Losses at the gene ends were 10 bases for V and 2 bases for J; bases not matched to a gene: 7. The CDR3 nucleotides are TGTGCCACGAGCGGACAGGTAAACACTGAAGCTTTCTTT. This sequence encodes CATSGQVNTEAFF. Based on the CDR3 plus reference TRBV19 and TRBJ1-1, the full variable domain is DGGITQSPKYLFRKEGQNVTLSCEQNLNHDAMYWYRQDPGQGLRLIYYSQIVNDFQKGDIAEGYSVSREKKESFPLTVTSAQKNPTAFYLCATSGQVNTEAFFGQGTRLTVV.

The rearrangement joins TRBV7-7 to TRBJ2-5; TRBD2 is a possible D gene (7 bases). The germline V and J ends were trimmed by 2 bases and 9 bases, with 16 bases remaining between them. Per germline, CDR1 SSHAT and CDR2 FNYEAQ (reference sequence). CDR3 length: 14 amino acids. CDR3 sequence (DNA): TGTGCCAGCAGCTTACACCCAGGGGAGGGATCCCAGTACTTC. This translates into CASSLHPGEGSQYF.

This clone was found a few times. V gene TRBV7-2 combines with J gene TRBJ2-2; TRBD2 agrees at 7 bases. The germline gives CDR1 SGHTA, CDR2 FQGNSA. Trimming removed 5 bases from V and 5 bases from J; junction bases left unmatched: 5. The CDR3 runs to 14 residues. The CDR3 DNA sequence: TGTGCCAGCAGCGAGGGGCGGGGGACCGGGGAGCTGTTTTTT. It yields the protein CASSEGRGTGELFF.

This clone has only a few counts. The V gene is TRBV2, the J gene TRBJ1-1; D is possibly TRBD1 (5 bases). Germline V gives CDR1 SNHLY, CDR2 FYNNEI. The ends were cut back, 7 bases at V and 1 base at J, with 10 bases in the middle. The CDR3 runs to 13 residues. This CDR3 is CASTVGENTEAFF. In nucleotides, the CDR3 is TGTGCCAGCACCGTAGGGGAGAACACTGAAGCTTTCTTT.

Comment on this clone: Sequence at one end of the junction differs from germline and may be a read error. The genes are TRBV6-1 and TRBJ1-1; D may be TRBD1 (6 bases). This CDR3 is built from 12 residues. From germline, CDR1 is MNHNS and CDR2 SASEGT. The CDR3 DNA reads as TGTGCCAGCAGAGAAGGGGGCACTGAAGCTTTCTTT. This gives the protein CASREGGTEAFF.

The rearrangement links TRBV6-5 to TRBJ1-4; D uncertain. The germline CDR1 and CDR2 sequences are MNHEY and SVGAGI. The CDR3 runs to 15 residues. The V and J ends lost 2 bases and 4 bases respectively, with 11 bases between them. The CDR3 DNA sequence: TGTGCCAGCAGTTACCGAAAGGGCCTTAATGAAAAACTGTTTTTT. Translating gives CASSYRKGLNEKLFF.

The V call is TRBV11-2, the J call TRBJ1-2; D possibly corresponds to TRBD1 (5 bases). Per germline, CDR1 SGHAT and CDR2 FQNNGV. Trimming stripped 1 base from V and 2 bases from J, with 8 bases between. The CDR3 runs to 14 residues. The CDR3 DNA sequence: TGTGCCAGCAGCTTAGGACAGCCCAACTATGGCTACACCTTC. Translation gives CASSLGQPNYGYTF. Supplemented by reference TRBV11-2 and TRBJ1-2, the full variable domain reads EAGVAQSPRYKIIEKRQSVAFWCNPISGHATLYWYQQILGQGPKLLIQFQNNGVVDDSQLPKDRFSAERLKGVDSTLKIQPAKLEDSAVYLCASSLGQPNYGYTFGSGTRLTVV.

This chain connects TRBV5-1 to TRBJ2-3; 7 bases are a match to TRBD1. V lost 5 bases and J lost 3; bases outside the gene matches: 21. The CDR3 extends over 19 amino acids. Germline V CDR1 and CDR2: SGHRS, YFSETQ. The DNA of the CDR3 is TGCGCCAGCAGAAGCCTGGGTTTAGCTGACAGGGCGTTTACAGATACGCAGTATTTT. Protein product: CASRSLGLADRAFTDTQYF.

The chain links TRBV7-3 to TRBJ2-2; maybe TRBD1 (5 bases). There are 13 residues in the CDR3. The germline V gene has CDR1 SGHTA and CDR2 FQGTGA. V lost 9 bases and J 1 base, leaving 9 bases between the germline ends. The CDR3 region is CARDMENTGELFF. The CDR3 DNA reads TGTGCCAGGGACATGGAGAACACCGGGGAGCTGTTTTTT. Using reference TRBV7-3 and TRBJ2-2 for the parts outside the CDR3, the full variable domain is GAGVSQTPSNKVTEKGKYVELRCDPISGHTALYWYRQSLGQGPEFLIYFQGTGAADDSGLPNDRFFAVRPEGSVSTLKIQRTERGDSAVYLCARDMENTGELFFGEGSRLTVL.

The chain combines TRBV6-1 with TRBJ1-5; tentatively, D is TRBD1 (6 bases). The CDR3 is made up of 14 amino acids. Per germline, CDR1 MNHNS and CDR2 SASEGT. The V and J ends lost 4 bases and 9 bases respectively, with 16 bases between them. The DNA of the CDR3 is TGTGCCAGCAGTGTAGAGACAGGCTATGGGCCCCAGCATTTT. Its translation is CASSVETGYGPQHF.

This clone was found a few times. The chain has TRBV21-1 and TRBJ1-6. TRBV21-1 is listed as a pseudogene. This CDR3 comprises 16 residues. The CDR3 region has the DNA TGTGCCAGCAGCAAAGCAAGTAGGGGGGCTGATTCACCCCTCCACTTT. Translating it yields CASSKASRGADSPLHF.

This clone was recorded only once. The rearrangement uses TRBV7-9 and TRBJ2-5, with D maybe TRBD2 (6 bases). With 7 bases removed from V and 9 bases from J, the gap between germline ends came to 12 bases. CDR3 size: 11 residues. The V gene's germline CDR1 is SEHNR and CDR2 FQNEAQ (reference sequence). CDR3 protein: CASTLAEAQYF. The CDR3, as DNA: TGTGCCAGCACACTAGCCGAGGCCCAGTACTTC.

The chain uses TRBV7-9 and TRBJ2-3, with D unresolved. Trimming shortened V by 6 bases and J by 4 bases, and 11 bases separated the two germline ends. There are 13 residues in the CDR3. Per germline, CDR1 SEHNR and CDR2 FQNEAQ (reference sequence). The chain's CDR3 is CASSPRTADTQYF. DNA of the CDR3: TGTGCCAGCAGTCCAAGAACGGCAGATACGCAGTATTTT.

The chain links TRBV18 to TRBJ2-1, with a possible D match to TRBD1 (5 bases). In germline, CDR1 is KGHSH, CDR2 LQKENI. The CDR3 extends over 13 amino acids. The V and J ends lost 8 bases and 3 bases respectively, with 11 bases between them. The CDR3 DNA sequence: TGTGCCAGCCGAACAGGTTTCTACAATGAGCAGTTCTTC. This gives the protein CASRTGFYNEQFF.

The chain joins TRBV6-5 to TRBJ2-2; D gene unclear. The CDR3 runs to 13 residues. V lost 6 bases, J lost 4 bases, and 9 bases lay in between. Germline CDR1 MNHEY, CDR2 SVGAGI. CDR3 loop: CASRWRGTGELFF. The CDR3 DNA reads TGTGCCAGCAGATGGAGAGGCACCGGGGAGCTGTTTTTT.

This sequence joins TRBV9 and TRBJ2-1; no clear D. Germline lookup yields CDR1 SGDLS and CDR2 YYNGEE. The V end was cut by 8 bases, the J end by 7 bases, with 16 bases between. The CDR3 extends over 13 amino acids. The CDR3 nucleotides are TGTGCCAGAAAAGTCGGGCAGCCTAATGAGCAGTTCTTC. This gives the protein CARKVGQPNEQFF.